This entry is about one TCR beta chain. What this receptor recognizes is not known. No base-level quality is on record; no much larger clone is a single base apart. RNA was extracted using the RNeasy kit, and roughly 0.5 to 1 ug of the RNA was reverse transcribed with random hexamers. The immunoSEQ multiplex PCR assay, covering 54 Vbeta and 13 Jbeta segments, was used to amplify TCR beta CDR3 regions. PCR amplification bias was corrected by using a synthetic template baseline for primer optimization and computational correction. In the source study's methods: Only productive sequences were kept, with reads annotated to V, D and J genes according to IMGT and analyzed in immunoSEQ Analyzer. To calculate clonality, Shannon entropy was normalized by log2 of the number of productive unique sequences and then subtracted from one. For each patient and control, public and private clones were evaluated within the 100 most prevalent clones. A clone was defined as Susac-specific if it was absent from the healthy and MS cohorts, from 950 to 1,300 published viral clones and from other ImmuneACCESS disease sequences. The raw public data were reprocessed by TCRdb itself: fastp quality trimming at Q25, MiXCR clonotype calling, in-frame beta chains only. Merged by CDR3 protein, the rows form single entries marked with the most common genes and DNA. The V and J calls reflect TCRdb's pipeline rather than the authors' work. This sample has under 200,000 distinct CDR3 sequences in its table, and around 94% of those were observed once. The biggest ten clones account for roughly 0.13% of the sample.

The CDR3 numbers 15 residues from cysteine through phenylalanine. The retained sequence is limited to the CDR3, 45 bases, with the frame set at the first base. Sequences LGHNA (CDR1) and YSLEER (CDR2) are obtained from the germline V gene. Cut back by 0 bases and 8 bases, the V and J ends lie 16 bases apart. The data derive from a study of CD8 T cells in Susac syndrome (dated by TCRdb to 2018 to 2020). With regard to the full study: Whether CD8+ T cell activation and differentiation in Susac syndrome was antigen driven was tested using repertoire sequencing.

Findings and caveats that apply to the study as a whole: The number of individuals in the TCR sequencing and HLA analysis was recognized as being relatively small.

High-throughput TCR beta sequencing profiled peripheral blood CD8+ and CD4+ T cells from healthy donors, Susac syndrome patients and multiple sclerosis patients. Healthy donors were age- and sex-matched controls. Bulk CD8+ and CD4+ T cells were purified by magnetic negative isolation, while CD8+ TEMRA cells were enriched using FACS. Blood was collected in EDTA tubes and processed within 24 hours, with PBMCs isolated through density gradient centrifugation. PBMCs intended for TCR sequencing were cryopreserved in liquid nitrogen and thawed later in a water bath at 37 degrees C. The sorted or isolated CD4+, CD8+ and CD8+ TEMRA cells had a purity of 90% or higher.

This TCR derives from a human donor in good health. The V and J segments used are TRBV4-3 and TRBJ1-2; 6 matching bases give a weak D call of TRBD1. Material: CD4+ T cells from PBMCs. The nucleotide sequence reads as follows: TGCGCCAGCAGCCAAGATTACGGCAGGGGCGTGGGCTACACCTTC. Protein translation: CASSQDYGRGVGYTF.